Each of the 24 T cell receptor beta chains below was sequenced from the same sample in a study of cytomegalovirus exposure and HLA in healthy donors. Profiled with immunoSEQ multiplex PCR; TCRdb holds only in-frame clones, not every one. The sample lists hundreds of thousands of clones, about 90% occurring once. The source material was PBMCs. These receptors came from a woman in her 30s in good health and CMV-seropositive.

This chain uses TRBV5-1 with TRBJ2-7, with D possibly matching TRBD1 (6 bases). The V end was cut by 2 bases, the J end by 1 base, with 13 bases between. Germline V gives CDR1 SGHRS, CDR2 YFSETQ. This CDR3 comprises 15 residues. In DNA form, the CDR3 reads TGCGCCAGCAGCTTTGTAGGGGGTGCGTCCTACGAGCAGTACTTC. This encodes CASSFVGGASYEQYF.

Only one count was recorded for this clone. The rearrangement uses TRBV28 and TRBJ1-2; no clear D. Per germline, CDR1 MDHEN and CDR2 SYDVKM. This CDR3 region has 13 residues. V was shortened by 2 bases and J by 5 bases, with 9 bases between the two germline ends. The CDR3 DNA reads TGTGCCAGCAGTTTAACAGATTATTATGGCTACACCTTC. It specifies CASSLTDYYGYTF.

This chain links TRBV28 with TRBJ1-2; 11 nucleotides align to TRBD1. Germline values: CDR1 MDHEN, CDR2 SYDVKM. The V gene end was trimmed by 1 base and the J gene end by 8 bases; junction bases not matched to a gene: 12. This CDR3 region has 17 residues. The CDR3 DNA sequence: TGTGCCAGCAGTTTATTGGGGGGAGGGACAGGGGGAAACGGCTACACCTTC. Amino acids: CASSLLGGGTGGNGYTF.

The chain couples TRBV7-6 to TRBJ2-5, with D hard to call. V was trimmed by 4 bases and J by 1 base, leaving 7 bases between them. The germline gives CDR1 SGHVS, CDR2 FNYEAQ. The CDR3 spans 13 residues. CDR3 region: CASSSTAQETQYF. The CDR3 nucleotides read TGTGCCAGCAGCTCAACAGCCCAAGAGACCCAGTACTTC.

The chain uses TRBV6-4 and TRBJ2-1; D gene unclear. V lost 1 base to trimming and J lost 4 bases, with 5 bases between them. The CDR3 length is 13 residues. Per germline, CDR1 MRHNA and CDR2 SNTAGT. CDR3: CASSDWLYNEQFF. DNA for the CDR3: TGTGCCAGCAGTGACTGGCTTTACAATGAGCAGTTCTTC.

The chain has TRBV30 and TRBJ2-7, with 8 bases lining up with TRBD2. CDR1 and CDR2 from the germline V gene are GTSNPN and SVGIG (reference sequence). Trimming at V came to 6 bases and at J to 2 bases, leaving 6 bases not matched to a gene. This CDR3 contains 13 residues. The CDR3 protein is CACRSGTPYEQYF. CDR3 nucleotide sequence: TGTGCCTGCCGTAGCGGGACGCCCTACGAGCAGTACTTC.

This chain joins TRBV5-1 and TRBJ2-3, with D perhaps matching TRBD2 (5 bases). The V end was cut by 0 bases, the J end by 1 base, with 9 bases between. Germline CDR1 and CDR2: SGHRS and YFSETQ. The CDR3 loop spans 15 amino acids. The CDR3 DNA reads as TGCGCCAGCAGCTTGGCCTTTAGCGGCACAGATACGCAGTATTTT. Amino acid sequence: CASSLAFSGTDTQYF.

The rearrangement joins TRBV5-1 to TRBJ2-7, with 8 nucleotides matching TRBD1. The germline CDR1 and CDR2 sequences are SGHRS and YFSETQ. V shed 3 bases, J shed 9 bases, and the junction held 14 bases outside the gene matches. The CDR3 runs 15 residues. CDR3 amino acids: CASSSGQGRVSGQYF. The CDR3 DNA reads as TGCGCCAGCAGCTCTGGACAGGGTAGGGTTTCGGGGCAGTACTTC.

This clone appeared a single time. V gene TRBV7-8 combines with J gene TRBJ2-7, with 8 bases aligning to TRBD1. Germline V lookup: CDR1 SGHVS, CDR2 FQNEAQ. The CDR3 spans 15 residues. Trimming at V came to 1 base and at J to 3 bases, leaving 5 bases not matched to a gene. CDR3 sequence: CASSLGGTGLYEQYF. The CDR3 DNA is TGTGCCAGCAGCTTAGGAGGGACAGGTCTCTACGAGCAGTACTTC. The full variable domain, completed using reference TRBV7-8 and TRBJ2-7, is GAGVSQSPRYKVAKRGQDVALRCDPISGHVSLFWYQQALGQGPEFLTYFQNEAQLDKSGLPSDRFFAERPEGSVSTLKIQRTQQEDSAVYLCASSLGGTGLYEQYFGPGTRLTVT.

This rearrangement joins TRBV5-8 to TRBJ2-3; a possible D gene is TRBD1 (5 bases). This CDR3 spans 15 amino acids. Trimming removed 1 base at V and 2 bases at J, with 11 bases between. Germline V gene lookup returns CDR1 SGHTS and CDR2 YDEGEE. Here the CDR3 DNA reads TGTGCCAGCAGCTTGATGAGGACATACACAGATACGCAGTATTTT. Protein: CASSLMRTYTDTQYF.

The gene calls are TRBV11-2 and TRBJ2-7; weak D call: TRBD2 (5 bases). With 5 bases removed from V and 7 bases from J, the gap between germline ends came to 9 bases. Germline V gives CDR1 SGHAT, CDR2 FQNNGV. This CDR3 has 11 residues. CDR3 in amino acids: CASSPRTEQYF. In DNA, the CDR3 is TGTGCCAGCAGCCCTAGGACTGAGCAGTACTTC.

The chain is built from TRBV27 and TRBJ2-3, with D possibly TRBD2 on 6 matching bases. The CDR3 is 17 residues long. V was cut by 1 base and J by 3 bases, with 17 bases left in between. Germline values: CDR1 MNHEY, CDR2 SMNVEV (reference sequence). CDR3 protein: CASSLYGGPSGTDTQYF. The CDR3, as DNA: TGTGCCAGCAGTTTATATGGAGGGCCATCTGGGACAGATACGCAGTATTTT.

This chain links TRBV5-6 with TRBJ2-3; TRBD2 matches at 8 bases. With V trimmed by 0 bases and J by 6 bases, 6 bases remained unmatched. This CDR3 comprises 15 residues. Germline V gene lookup returns CDR1 SGHDT and CDR2 YYEEEE. CDR3 DNA sequence: TGTGCCAGCAGCTTGGTCGGGAGGGTGACGGATACGCAGTATTTT. Its translation: CASSLVGRVTDTQYF.

V is TRBV5-4 and J is TRBJ2-1; D unclear. From germline, CDR1 is SGHNT and CDR2 YYREEE (reference sequence). The CDR3 extends over 14 amino acids. V gave up 4 bases and J gave up 6 bases, with 14 bases separating them. Here the CDR3 reads CASSRKAAGNEQFF. CDR3 DNA: TGTGCCAGCAGCCGAAAGGCAGCAGGCAATGAGCAGTTCTTC.

This chain connects TRBV4-1 to TRBJ2-2, with 10 bases fitting TRBD1. CDR3 length: 15 residues. The junction had 4 bases not matched to a gene; V was cut back by 4 bases and J by 5 bases. Germline V CDR1 and CDR2: MGHRA, YSYEKL. CDR3 DNA: TGCGCCAGCAGCCCAGGACAGGGGGTTACCGGGGAGCTGTTTTTT. This gives the protein CASSPGQGVTGELFF.

The gene calls are TRBV6-6 and TRBJ1-5; no reliable D call. Germline loops: CDR1 MNHNY, CDR2 SVGAGI (reference sequence). This CDR3 comprises 16 residues. Deletions cut 0 bases from V and 2 bases from J, with 11 bases between. The CDR3 coding sequence is TGTGCCAGCAGTTACTCGCAGGTCGGCGGCAATCAGCCCCAGCATTTT. It specifies CASSYSQVGGNQPQHF.

The V gene is TRBV4-1, the J gene TRBJ2-7; TRBD2 is a possible D gene (6 bases). The CDR3 loop spans 15 amino acids. V lost 0 bases and J lost 3, with 12 bases in between. Germline V CDR1 and CDR2: MGHRA, YSYEKL. Here the CDR3 reads CASSQERSAGYEQYF. In DNA form, the CDR3 reads TGCGCCAGCAGCCAAGAGAGATCAGCGGGCTACGAGCAGTACTTC.

The V call is TRBV7-9, the J call TRBJ1-1, with D possibly TRBD1 on 6 matching bases. V was cut by 1 base and J by 4 bases, with 13 bases left in between. The CDR3 loop spans 15 amino acids. Germline V gives CDR1 SEHNR, CDR2 FQNEAQ (reference sequence). In DNA, the CDR3 is TGTGCCAGCAGCTTAGGGGAGACAGGAGCCACTGAAGCTTTCTTT. Its protein is CASSLGETGATEAFF. Using reference TRBV7-9 and TRBJ1-1 for the parts outside the CDR3, the full variable domain is DTGVSQNPRHKITKRGQNVTFRCDPISEHNRLYWYRQTLGQGPEFLTYFQNEAQLEKSRLLSDRFSAERPKGSFSTLEIQRTEQGDSAMYLCASSLGETGATEAFFGQGTRLTVV.

The chain links TRBV30 to TRBJ2-7; D may be TRBD2 (6 bases). CDR1 is GTSNPN, CDR2 SVGIG, per germline (reference sequence). The CDR3 spans 12 residues. The V and J ends lost 5 bases and 0 bases respectively, with 8 bases between them. The CDR3 nucleotides read TGTGCCTGGCGGGGGATCTCCTACGAGCAGTACTTC. Translated, it gives CAWRGISYEQYF.

V gene TRBV11-2 combines with J gene TRBJ2-1; 9 nucleotides agree with TRBD2. This CDR3 is built from 17 residues. Germline V lookup: CDR1 SGHAT, CDR2 FQNNGV. V lost 3 bases, J lost 2 bases, and 8 bases stayed unmatched. CDR3 coding DNA: TGTGCCAGCAGCTTTCTTAGCGGGAGTAACCCCTACAATGAGCAGTTCTTC. Translated: CASSFLSGSNPYNEQFF.

The J gene is TRBJ1-1, the V gene TRBV28; D is ambiguous. This CDR3 comprises 15 residues. V was clipped by 5 bases and J by 5 bases, with 18 bases between them. Germline CDR1 reads MDHEN; CDR2 reads SYDVKM. CDR3 protein: CASSPVTGGRTEAFF. For the CDR3, the DNA is TGTGCCAGCAGTCCCGTGACCGGAGGAAGGACTGAAGCTTTCTTT.

The V and J genes are TRBV9 and TRBJ2-3, with 9 bases aligning to TRBD2. Germline V gene sequence: CDR1 SGDLS, CDR2 YYNGEE. This CDR3 region has 15 residues. V shed 1 base, J shed 4 bases, and the junction held 4 bases outside the gene matches. Here the CDR3 DNA reads TGTGCCAGCAGCGTACTACTAGCGGGTTCAGATACGCAGTATTTT. Its protein product is CASSVLLAGSDTQYF.

The rearrangement uses TRBV7-3 and TRBJ2-1; possibly TRBD2 for D (5 bases). This CDR3 comprises 14 residues. Per germline, CDR1 SGHTA and CDR2 FQGTGA. V was cut by 5 bases and J by 2 bases, with 10 bases left in between. The CDR3, as DNA: TGTGCCAGCAGCCCCGGGGTAGCCTACAATGAGCAGTTCTTC. This translates into CASSPGVAYNEQFF.

The chain combines TRBV19 with TRBJ1-5; 8 bases agree with TRBD1. Looked up from germline, CDR1 is LNHDA and CDR2 is SQIVND (reference sequence). The CDR3 extends over 17 amino acids. J lost 4 bases, V lost 1 base, and 9 bases had no gene match. The CDR3 sequence: CASSIAPSDRGNQPQHF. CDR3 bases: TGTGCCAGTAGTATAGCCCCCTCTGACAGGGGAAATCAGCCCCAGCATTTT.